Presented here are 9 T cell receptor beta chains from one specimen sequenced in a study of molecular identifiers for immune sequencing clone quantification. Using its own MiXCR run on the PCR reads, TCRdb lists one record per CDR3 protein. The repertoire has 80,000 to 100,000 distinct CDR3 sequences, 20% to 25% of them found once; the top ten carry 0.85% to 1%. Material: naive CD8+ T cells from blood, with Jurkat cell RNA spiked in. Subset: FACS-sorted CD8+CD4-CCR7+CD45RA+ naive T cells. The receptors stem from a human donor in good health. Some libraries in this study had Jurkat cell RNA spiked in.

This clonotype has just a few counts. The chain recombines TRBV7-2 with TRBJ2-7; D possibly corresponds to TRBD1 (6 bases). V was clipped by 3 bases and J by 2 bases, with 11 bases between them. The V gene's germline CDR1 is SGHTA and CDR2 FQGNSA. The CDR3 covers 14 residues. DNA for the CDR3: TGTGCCAGCAGCTTCCGGGACACTACCTACGAGCAGTACTTC. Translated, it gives CASSFRDTTYEQYF. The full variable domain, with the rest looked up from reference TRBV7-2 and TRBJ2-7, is GAGVSQSPSNKVTEKGKDVELRCDPISGHTALYWYRQSLGQGLEFLIYFQGNSAPDKSGLPSDRFSAERTGGSVSTLTIQRTQQEDSAVYLCASSFRDTTYEQYFGPGTRLTVT.

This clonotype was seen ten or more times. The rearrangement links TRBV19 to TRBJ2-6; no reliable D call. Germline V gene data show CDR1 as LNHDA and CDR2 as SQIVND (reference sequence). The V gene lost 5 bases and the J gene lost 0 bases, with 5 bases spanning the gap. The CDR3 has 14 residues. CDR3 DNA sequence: TGTGCCAGTAGTGTACTCTCTGGGGCCAACGTCCTGACTTTC. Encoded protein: CASSVLSGANVLTF.

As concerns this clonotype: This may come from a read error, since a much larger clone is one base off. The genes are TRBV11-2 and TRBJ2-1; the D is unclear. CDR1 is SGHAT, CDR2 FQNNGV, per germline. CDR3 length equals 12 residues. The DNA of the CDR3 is TGTGCCAGCAGCTTAGACAGGCATGAGCAGCTCTTC. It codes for CASSLDRHEQLF. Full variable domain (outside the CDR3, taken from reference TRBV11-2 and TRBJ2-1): EAGVAQSPRYKIIEKRQSVAFWCNPISGHATLYWYQQILGQGPKLLIQFQNNGVVDDSQLPKDRFSAERLKGVDSTLKIQPAKLEDSAVYLCASSLDRHEQLFGPGTRLTVL.

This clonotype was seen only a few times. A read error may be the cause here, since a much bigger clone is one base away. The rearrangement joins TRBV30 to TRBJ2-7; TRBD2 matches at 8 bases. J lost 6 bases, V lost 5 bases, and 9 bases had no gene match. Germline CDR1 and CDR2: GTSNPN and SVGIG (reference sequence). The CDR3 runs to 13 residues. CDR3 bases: TGTGCCTGGGGGCCAGCGGGAGTCTCCGAGCAGTACTTC. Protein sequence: CAWGPAGVSEQYF. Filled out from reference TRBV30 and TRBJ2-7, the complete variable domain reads SQTIHQWPATLVQPVGSPLSLECTVEGTSNPNLYWYRQAAGRGLQLLFYSVGIGQISSEVPQNLSASRPQDRQFILSSKKLLLSDSGFYLCAWGPAGVSEQYFGPGTRLTVT.

CDR3 residues: CSARSLAGGITDEQFF. CDR3 sequence (DNA): TGCAGTGCTAGATCCCTAGCGGGGGGGATCACGGATGAGCAGTTCTTC. The rearrangement uses TRBV20-1 and TRBJ2-1, with TRBD2 identical over 12 bases. Germline CDR1 is DFQATT and CDR2 is SNEGSKA (reference sequence). The ends lost 2 bases at V and 8 bases at J; junction bases unmatched: 10. The CDR3 has 16 residues.

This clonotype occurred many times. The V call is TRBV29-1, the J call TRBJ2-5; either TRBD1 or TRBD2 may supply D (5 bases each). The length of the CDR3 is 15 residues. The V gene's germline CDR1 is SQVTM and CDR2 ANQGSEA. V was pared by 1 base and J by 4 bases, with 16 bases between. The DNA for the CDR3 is TGCAGCGTTGAAGGAGAAGAGGGGTTGCGAGAGACCCAGTACTTC. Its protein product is CSVEGEEGLRETQYF.

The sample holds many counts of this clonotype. The CDR3 sequence is CASSLQVPGTDTQYF. CDR3 sequence (DNA): TGTGCCAGCAGCTTACAGGTCCCCGGCACAGATACGCAGTATTTT. The J gene is TRBJ2-3, the V gene TRBV7-6; no firm D call. Germline loops: CDR1 SGHVS, CDR2 FNYEAQ. The CDR3 loop spans 15 amino acids. Trimming cost V 2 bases and J 1 base, with 10 bases left between them.

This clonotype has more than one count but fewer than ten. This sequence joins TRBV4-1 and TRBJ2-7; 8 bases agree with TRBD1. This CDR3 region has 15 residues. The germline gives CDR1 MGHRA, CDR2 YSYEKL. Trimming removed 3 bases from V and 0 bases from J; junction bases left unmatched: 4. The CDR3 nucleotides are TGCGCCAGCAGCCACCGGACAGGGAGCTCCTACGAGCAGTACTTC. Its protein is CASSHRTGSSYEQYF.

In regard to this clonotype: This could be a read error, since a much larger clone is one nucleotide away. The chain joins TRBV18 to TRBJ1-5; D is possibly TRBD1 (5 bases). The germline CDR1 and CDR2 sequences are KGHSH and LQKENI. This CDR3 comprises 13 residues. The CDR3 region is CASSPGVEQPQQF. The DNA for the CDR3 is TGTGCCAGCTCACCGGGGGTCGAGCAGCCCCAGCAATTT.